The 18 T cell receptor beta chains presented below share a single source sample, sequenced in a study of cytomegalovirus exposure and HLA in healthy donors. This PCR relied on a set of 60 Vbeta primers and 13 Jbeta primers. The method was immunoSEQ multiplex PCR; TCRdb's version includes in-frame clones alone and lacks a portion of them. The profile covers about 160,000 clones, with approximately 80% appearing a single time and approximately 1.5% taken by the ten largest. Source material: PBMCs. The source of these receptors is a woman aged 18-29 years in good health and CMV-seronegative.

The chain recombines TRBV25-1 with TRBJ1-1, with D perhaps matching TRBD1 (5 bases). Deletions cut 4 bases from V and 6 bases from J, with 15 bases between. CDR1 is MGHDK, CDR2 SYGVNS, per germline. This CDR3 is built from 14 residues. The CDR3 sequence is CASSVSGGSAEAFF. DNA for the CDR3: TGTGCCAGCAGTGTATCGGGGGGGAGTGCTGAAGCTTTCTTT.

The V and J genes are TRBV7-6 and TRBJ1-3, with D maybe TRBD1 (5 bases). Germline V gives CDR1 SGHVS, CDR2 FNYEAQ. The CDR3 covers 13 residues. The V gene lost 5 bases and the J gene lost 4 bases, with 9 bases spanning the gap. The DNA for the CDR3 is TGTGCCAGCAGCCCAGGGAACGGAAACACCATATATTTT. The encoded protein is CASSPGNGNTIYF.

V usage is TRBV19 and J usage is TRBJ1-6; D is undetermined. This CDR3 is built from 15 residues. V lost 1 base and J 6 bases, leaving 10 bases between the germline ends. CDR1 is LNHDA, CDR2 SQIVND, per germline (reference sequence). The CDR3 loop is CASSIGQKINSPLHF. CDR3 DNA sequence: TGTGCCAGTAGTATAGGGCAGAAAATTAATTCACCCCTCCACTTT.

The chain employs TRBV19 and TRBJ2-5; tentative D call: TRBD1 (5 bases). The germline gives CDR1 LNHDA, CDR2 SQIVND (reference sequence). V gave up 7 bases and J gave up 7 bases, with 13 bases separating them. This CDR3 region has 12 residues. CDR3 sequence reads: CASTDKPGTQYF. CDR3 DNA sequence: TGTGCCAGTACGGACAAACCGGGGACCCAGTACTTC.

This clone was found a few times. The chain is built from TRBV18 and TRBJ2-1; 12 bases agree with TRBD1. Germline V gene data show CDR1 as KGHSH and CDR2 as LQKENI. Trimming took 2 bases from V and 4 from J; bases not matched to a gene: 3. The CDR3 runs 16 residues. CDR3 loop: CASSPWDRGLYNEQFF. CDR3 in DNA: TGTGCCAGCTCACCATGGGACAGGGGGCTGTACAATGAGCAGTTCTTC. Full variable domain (outside the CDR3, taken from reference TRBV18 and TRBJ2-1): NAGVMQNPRHLVRRRGQEARLRCSPMKGHSHVYWYRQLPEEGLKFMVYLQKENIIDESGMPKERFSAEFPKEGPSILRIQQVVRGDSAAYFCASSPWDRGLYNEQFFGPGTRLTVL.

V usage is TRBV19 and J usage is TRBJ1-1; D gene uncertain. This CDR3 region has 13 residues. Deletions cut 3 bases from V and 5 bases from J, with 10 bases between. Germline V gene sequence: CDR1 LNHDA, CDR2 SQIVND (reference sequence). Here the CDR3 reads CASSILEGTEAFF. In nucleotides, the CDR3 is TGTGCCAGTAGTATTCTGGAGGGTACTGAAGCTTTCTTT. Full variable domain (outside the CDR3, taken from reference TRBV19 and TRBJ1-1): DGGITQSPKYLFRKEGQNVTLSCEQNLNHDAMYWYRQDPGQGLRLIYYSQIVNDFQKGDIAEGYSVSREKKESFPLTVTSAQKNPTAFYLCASSILEGTEAFFGQGTRLTVV.

Concerning this clone: The junction does not match germline at one end; this may be a read error. This sample includes further DNA sequences coding for the same CDR3. V usage is TRBV28 and J usage is TRBJ2-7, with 7 bases identical to TRBD1. CDR3 length: 14 residues. Germline CDR1 is MDHEN and CDR2 is SYDVKM. The CDR3 coding sequence is TGTGCCAGTAGTTTGAGGGACAGATCCTACGAGCAGTACTTC. It yields the protein CASSLRDRSYEQYF.

The V call is TRBV30, the J call TRBJ1-5; maybe TRBD1 (6 bases). V dropped 3 bases and J dropped 7 bases, with 10 bases sitting between them. The CDR3 contains 12 residues. Per germline, CDR1 GTSNPN and CDR2 SVGIG (reference sequence). CDR3 DNA: TGTGCCTGGAGCACAGGGAGACAGCCCCAGCATTTT. Translating gives CAWSTGRQPQHF.

CDR3 DNA: TGTGCCAGCAGCCAAAAGGGGACAGGGTCGTACGAGCAGTACTTC. The encoded protein is CASSQKGTGSYEQYF. The chain employs TRBV27 and TRBJ2-5, with TRBD1 matching over 9 bases. The last part of the DNA fits TRBJ2-7 better; the J call may be wrong. Germline CDR1 MNHEY, CDR2 SMNVEV (reference sequence). CDR3 length: 15 residues.

The CDR3 is CASSRTGNTEAFF. The CDR3 nucleotides read TGTGCCAGCAGCCGGACAGGGAACACTGAAGCTTTCTTT. This chain uses TRBV9 with TRBJ1-1; 7 bases fit TRBD1. From germline, CDR1 is SGDLS and CDR2 YYNGEE. The CDR3 is 13 amino acids. Trimming took 4 bases from V and 1 from J; bases not matched to a gene: 1. Full variable domain (rest looked up from reference TRBV9 and TRBJ1-1): DSGVTQTPKHLITATGQRVTLRCSPRSGDLSVYWYQQSLDQGLQFLIQYYNGEERAKGNILERFSAQQFPDLHSELNLSSLELGDSALYFCASSRTGNTEAFFGQGTRLTVV.

The gene calls are TRBV11-2 and TRBJ2-6, with 9 nucleotides matching TRBD1. Germline V CDR1 and CDR2: SGHAT, FQNNGV. The CDR3 has 18 amino acids. The trim removed 4 bases at V and 0 bases at J, leaving 7 bases unmatched. DNA for the CDR3: TGTGCCAGCAGCTGGCGGGGACAGGGAATCTCTGGGGCCAACGTCCTGACTTTC. This gives the protein CASSWRGQGISGANVLTF.

The V and J genes are TRBV19 and TRBJ1-2; 10 nucleotides line up with TRBD1. V gave up 2 bases and J gave up 2 bases; unmatched junction bases: 5. The germline gives CDR1 LNHDA, CDR2 SQIVND (reference sequence). This CDR3 contains 16 residues. The CDR3 nucleotides are TGTGCCAGTAGTATATCCGACAGGGGGCCGAACTATGGCTACACCTTC. It encodes CASSISDRGPNYGYTF.

The chain couples TRBV5-4 to TRBJ2-1; weak D call: TRBD1 (6 bases). Trimming removed 5 bases at V and 10 bases at J, with 13 bases between. The CDR3 loop spans 12 amino acids. The germline V gene encodes CDR1 SGHNT and CDR2 YYREEE (reference sequence). CDR3: CASRGAEPEQFF. In DNA, the CDR3 is TGTGCCAGCAGGGGGGCGGAGCCGGAGCAGTTCTTC.

This clone was observed a single time. The CDR3 DNA reads TGTGCCAGCAGCTTCGACTGCCGGGGGGGGCGCCGTTCGTCAAGCTCCTACGAGCAGTACTTC. Translating it yields CASSFDCRGGRRSSSSYEQYF. V and J are TRBV27 and TRBJ2-7; 8 bases align to TRBD2. Germline CDR1 MNHEY, CDR2 SMNVEV (reference sequence). This CDR3 is 21 amino acids long. Trimming took 6 bases from V and 0 from J; bases not matched to a gene: 25.

The CDR3 DNA follows: TGTGCCATCAGTGAGTATGCGGGGTCTCAGCCCCAGCATTTT. This encodes CAISEYAGSQPQHF. The V and J genes are TRBV10-3 and TRBJ1-5, with D uncertain. This CDR3 is built from 14 residues. V was trimmed by 1 base and J by 6 bases, leaving 10 bases between them. Germline assignment: CDR1 ENHRY and CDR2 SYGVKD.

The V gene is TRBV18, the J gene TRBJ2-1; TRBD1 might be the D (7 bases). Trimming removed 1 base from V and 6 bases from J, with 16 bases in between. Germline values: CDR1 KGHSH, CDR2 LQKENI. The CDR3 contains 16 residues. The CDR3 loop reads CASSPREAAGGNEQFF. The CDR3 nucleotides are TGTGCCAGCTCACCACGGGAGGCGGCAGGGGGCAATGAGCAGTTCTTC.

The rearrangement links TRBV19 to TRBJ2-5; TRBD2 might be the D (5 bases). V was shortened by 3 bases and J by 5 bases, with 7 bases between the two germline ends. Looked up from germline, CDR1 is LNHDA and CDR2 is SQIVND (reference sequence). The CDR3 runs to 12 residues. In DNA, the CDR3 is TGTGCCAGTAGTATCCGCGGGGAGACCCAGTACTTC. This sequence encodes CASSIRGETQYF.

The rearrangement links TRBV10-1 to TRBJ1-1; 8 nucleotides line up with TRBD1. The CDR3 runs 13 residues. Per germline, CDR1 WNHNN and CDR2 SYGVQD (reference sequence). After removal of 5 bases from V and 5 bases from J, the junction contained 4 bases not matched to a gene. The CDR3, as DNA: TGCGCCAGCAGTCAGGGGGCGAAGACTGAAGCTTTCTTT. This gives the protein CASSQGAKTEAFF.